Presented here are 19 T cell receptor beta chains from one specimen sequenced in a study of blood T cell repertoires in COVID-19. Here immunoSEQ multiplex PCR was the method, and the copy in TCRdb shows in-frame clones only, minus some. The sample lists 200,000 to 250,000 clones; 70% to 85% were seen once. Source material: PBMCs or T cells enriched from blood (not recorded which). These receptors were collected from a man aged 60 to 69 who had recovered from COVID-19.

This clone was counted a few times. The V gene is TRBV10-3, the J gene TRBJ2-7; D might be TRBD1 (5 bases). Trimming pared 5 bases from V and 2 bases from J, leaving 10 bases between. This CDR3 comprises 13 residues. Germline V gene sequence: CDR1 ENHRY, CDR2 SYGVKD. CDR3: CAISQGSPYEQYF. Here the CDR3 DNA reads TGTGCCATCAGTCAGGGTTCCCCCTACGAGCAGTACTTC.

The chain carries TRBV6-2 or TRBV6-3 and TRBJ2-3; 10 bases line up with TRBD1. The CDR3 length is 17 residues. Germline loops: CDR1 MNHEY, CDR2 SVGEGT. Trimming at V came to 0 bases and at J to 3 bases, leaving 6 bases not matched to a gene. The CDR3 loop reads CASSYSKMDRGTDTQYF. The CDR3 DNA reads TGTGCCAGCAGTTACTCGAAGATGGACAGGGGGACAGATACGCAGTATTTT.

This clone was counted once. The chain joins TRBV5-1 to TRBJ2-7, with 7 bases identical to TRBD1. This CDR3 is 13 amino acids long. J was trimmed by 7 bases and V by 2 bases; bases with no gene match: 6. Germline CDR1 and CDR2: SGHRS and YFSETQ. Here the CDR3 DNA reads TGCGCCAGCAGCTTAGAGGGGGCGTGGGAGCAGTACTTC. Translation gives CASSLEGAWEQYF. Full variable domain (rest looked up from reference TRBV5-1 and TRBJ2-7): KAGVTQTPRYLIKTRGQQVTLSCSPISGHRSVSWYQQTPGQGLQFLFEYFSETQRNKGNFPGRFSGRQFSNSRSEMNVSTLELGDSALYLCASSLEGAWEQYFGPGTRLTVT.

This clone occurred once. The rearrangement uses TRBV6-5 and TRBJ2-5, with 7 bases lining up with TRBD2. Germline V gives CDR1 MNHEY, CDR2 SVGAGI. The V segment lost 0 bases and the J segment 5 bases; nucleotides outside the gene matches: 3. CDR3 length: 14 amino acids. For the CDR3, the DNA is TGTGCCAGCAGTTACTCTGGGGGAGGGGAGACCCAGTACTTC. Translated: CASSYSGGGETQYF.

The rearrangement uses TRBV7-2 and TRBJ2-3; 10 nucleotides line up with TRBD2. This CDR3 is 16 amino acids long. V gave up 3 bases and J gave up 7 bases; unmatched junction bases: 10. The germline V gene has CDR1 SGHTA and CDR2 FQGNSA. CDR3 nucleotides: TGTGCCAGCAGCTTTAGAAGCGGGGGGGCTGGGAATACGCAGTATTTT. This sequence encodes CASSFRSGGAGNTQYF.

The chain links TRBV7-2 to TRBJ1-2; D gene unclear. Germline-derived CDR1 and CDR2 are SGHTA and FQGNSA. The germline V and J ends were trimmed by 1 base and 2 bases, with 5 bases remaining between them. The CDR3 is made up of 13 amino acids. This CDR3 reads CASSLDNNYGYTF. The DNA for the CDR3 is TGTGCCAGCAGCTTAGACAACAACTATGGCTACACCTTC.

The chain links TRBV18 to TRBJ2-7; D is undetermined. Between the trimmed V and J ends, which lost 5 bases and 2 bases, there was a span of 4 bases. Germline V lookup: CDR1 KGHSH, CDR2 LQKENI. The CDR3 runs 11 residues. This CDR3 is CASSSTYEQYF. CDR3 nucleotide sequence: TGTGCCAGCTCATCAACCTACGAGCAGTACTTC.

This clone was recorded only once. The chain employs TRBV29-1 and TRBJ1-1, with D hard to call. The CDR3 runs to 12 residues. V was pared by 0 bases and J by 11 bases, with 13 bases between. Germline assignment: CDR1 SQVTM and CDR2 ANQGSEA. The CDR3 protein is CSVEERAGKAFF. CDR3 in DNA: TGCAGCGTTGAAGAAAGGGCGGGTAAGGCTTTCTTT.

The gene calls are TRBV11-3 and TRBJ1-6, with a possible D match to TRBD1 (6 bases). The CDR3 runs to 15 residues. V lost 5 bases, J lost 5 bases, and 13 bases lay in between. Per germline, CDR1 SGHNT and CDR2 YENEEA. The CDR3 loop is CASSPPEGDNSPLHF. The CDR3 DNA reads as TGTGCCAGCAGCCCCCCCGAGGGGGATAATTCACCCCTCCACTTT.

The V gene is TRBV7-2, the J gene TRBJ1-2, with a tentative D call TRBD1 (6 bases). From germline, CDR1 is SGHTA and CDR2 FQGNSA. V shed 5 bases and J shed 7 bases, with 17 bases lying between them. CDR3 length: 14 amino acids. Here the CDR3 DNA reads TGTGCCAGCAGCCCGAACAGGGCCCAGGGTGGCTACACCTTC. Protein sequence: CASSPNRAQGGYTF.

This chain uses TRBV10-2 with TRBJ1-1, with TRBD1 matching over 7 bases. Germline CDR1 WSHSY, CDR2 SAAADI. This CDR3 has 11 amino acids. Trimming took 8 bases from V and 7 from J; bases not matched to a gene: 4. The CDR3 coding sequence is TGCGCCAGCCGCGACAGGGTTGAAGCTTTCTTT. This gives the protein CASRDRVEAFF.

The J gene is TRBJ1-2, the V gene TRBV3-1 (or the pseudogene TRBV3-2); 10 bases agree with TRBD1. CDR1 and CDR2 from the germline V gene are LGHDT and YNNKEL (reference sequence). Trimming cost V 3 bases and J 3 bases; bases outside gene matches: 7. The CDR3 is 16 residues long. The CDR3 nucleotides read TGTGCCAGCAGCCATAACTACGGGACAGGGGACTATGGCTACACCTTC. Translated, it gives CASSHNYGTGDYGYTF.

CDR3 sequence reads: CASSLDQGRSYNEQFF. The CDR3 DNA reads as TGTGCCAGCAGCTTGGACCAGGGAAGGAGCTACAATGAGCAGTTCTTC. The chain recombines TRBV5-6 with TRBJ2-1; perhaps TRBD1 as D (5 bases). V was shortened by 0 bases and J by 3 bases, with 13 bases between the two germline ends. Germline CDR1 SGHDT, CDR2 YYEEEE. This CDR3 is built from 16 residues.

J is TRBJ1-4 and V is TRBV25-1; D may be TRBD1 (6 bases). The V gene's germline CDR1 is MGHDK and CDR2 SYGVNS. V was trimmed by 3 bases and J by 7 bases, leaving 18 bases between them. This CDR3 is built from 16 residues. CDR3 loop: CASSDSRGGLGEKLFF. The CDR3 coding sequence is TGTGCCAGCAGTGACTCGAGGGGGGGGCTGGGTGAAAAACTGTTTTTT. The entire variable domain, with the rest obtained from reference TRBV25-1 and TRBJ1-4, is as follows: EADIYQTPRYLVIGTGKKITLECSQTMGHDKMYWYQQDPGMELHLIHYSYGVNSTEKGDLSSESTVSRIRTEHFPLTLESARPSHTSQYLCASSDSRGGLGEKLFFGSGTQLSVL.

The CDR3 here is CASSLDPLRGTYEQYF. DNA for the CDR3: TGTGCCAGCAGCTTAGATCCATTACGGGGTACCTACGAGCAGTACTTC. The chain has TRBV11-3 and TRBJ2-7; the D gene is possibly TRBD2 (5 bases). V lost 0 bases to trimming and J lost 2 bases, with 14 bases between them. The CDR3 has 16 residues. The germline gives CDR1 SGHNT, CDR2 YENEEA.

The chain employs TRBV14 and TRBJ1-4; 10 bases agree with TRBD1. The CDR3 spans 17 residues. Germline CDR1 reads SGHDN; CDR2 reads FVKESK. V lost 4 bases, J lost 3 bases, and 8 bases stayed unmatched. The CDR3 sequence: CASSLLAGTGANEKLFF. In DNA form, the CDR3 reads TGTGCCAGCAGCCTTTTAGCCGGGACAGGGGCTAATGAAAAACTGTTTTTT. The variable domain in full, completed from reference TRBV14 and TRBJ1-4, reads EAGVTQFPSHSVIEKGQTVTLRCDPISGHDNLYWYRRVMGKEIKFLLHFVKESKQDESGMPNNRFLAERTGGTYSTLKVQPAELEDSGVYFCASSLLAGTGANEKLFFGSGTQLSVL.

CDR3 DNA sequence: TGTGCCAGCAGCTTAGGCGGACAGGGAGAGACCCAGTACTTC. It encodes CASSLGGQGETQYF. This rearrangement joins TRBV11-3 to TRBJ2-5; 8 nucleotides line up with TRBD1. V dropped 1 base and J dropped 4; count of bases not matched to a gene: 2. This CDR3 is 14 amino acids long. Germline CDR1 is SGHNT and CDR2 is YENEEA.

This chain links TRBV6-2 or TRBV6-3 with TRBJ1-2; D unclear. The length of the CDR3 is 16 residues. CDR1 is MNHEY, CDR2 SVGEGT, per germline. V dropped 4 bases and J dropped 8 bases, with 23 bases sitting between them. CDR3 in amino acids: CASSSSREGGKGGYTF. CDR3 nucleotides: TGTGCCAGCAGTTCCTCCCGGGAGGGAGGGAAGGGCGGCTACACCTTC.

The chain joins TRBV12-3 or TRBV12-4 to TRBJ2-7, with a possible D match to TRBD2 (6 bases). The CDR3 loop spans 13 amino acids. V shed 3 bases and J shed 2 bases, with 8 bases lying between them. The CDR3 nucleotides read TGTGCCAGCAGTTTGTGGGGGGCCTACGAGCAGTACTTC. This gives the protein CASSLWGAYEQYF.